This passage covers 20 T cell receptor beta chains from one sample sequenced in a study of blood T cell repertoires in COVID-19. The repertoire was sequenced with immunoSEQ multiplex PCR; TCRdb's copy has only in-frame clones and lacks some. The repertoire consists of roughly 80,000 clones, with around 88% occurring once and the leading ten covering around 7.3%. Material for sequencing was peripheral blood. Receptors originate from an elderly woman with acute or convalescent COVID-19.

The chain links TRBV27 to TRBJ1-6; TRBD1 agrees at 9 bases. The CDR3 covers 14 residues. CDR1 MNHEY and CDR2 SMNVEV come from the germline V gene (reference sequence). The trim removed 7 bases at V and 9 bases at J, leaving 7 bases unmatched. The CDR3 DNA sequence: TGTGCCAGCAAATCGGGACAGGGATCTTCACCCCTCCACTTT. This codes for CASKSGQGSSPLHF.

This chain connects TRBV4-2 to TRBJ1-4; 7 nucleotides match TRBD1. Germline CDR1 LGHNA, CDR2 YNFKEQ. J lost 8 bases, V lost 1 base, and 10 bases had no gene match. The CDR3 is 16 amino acids. The CDR3, as DNA: TGTGCCAGCAGCCAAGGCTCGGCCCAGGGGGACGAAAAACTGTTTTTT. Its translation is CASSQGSAQGDEKLFF.

The chain combines TRBV5-4 with TRBJ1-4; D not certain. V lost 0 bases and J 8 bases, leaving 11 bases between the germline ends. CDR3 length equals 14 residues. Germline CDR1 is SGHNT and CDR2 is YYREEE (reference sequence). The CDR3 DNA reads as TGTGCCAGCAGCTTGGGTAGTACGATAGAAAAACTGTTTTTT. Encoded protein: CASSLGSTIEKLFF.

CDR3 sequence reads: CAWTGLQGNTEAFF. The CDR3 nucleotides read TGTGCCTGGACAGGGTTGCAGGGGAACACTGAAGCTTTCTTT. The rearrangement joins TRBV30 to TRBJ1-1, with D possibly matching TRBD1 (5 bases). With 4 bases removed from V and 1 base from J, the gap between germline ends came to 13 bases. CDR1 and CDR2 (germline): GTSNPN, SVGIG (reference sequence). The CDR3 consists of 14 residues.

The chain uses TRBV6-1 and TRBJ2-2, with TRBD1 identical over 11 bases. CDR3 length: 16 amino acids. Germline loops: CDR1 MNHNS, CDR2 SASEGT. J lost 4 bases, V lost 4 bases, and 5 bases had no gene match. CDR3: CASSGWTGGGTGELFF. The CDR3 DNA is TGTGCCAGCAGTGGATGGACAGGGGGCGGCACCGGGGAGCTGTTTTTT.

This chain uses TRBV5-1 with TRBJ1-1; 8 nucleotides align to TRBD1. The germline CDR1 and CDR2 sequences are SGHRS and YFSETQ. V lost 3 bases and J lost 1; bases outside the gene matches: 2. The CDR3 consists of 14 residues. CDR3 region: CASSSGTGNTEAFF. Written as DNA, the CDR3 is TGCGCCAGCAGCTCAGGGACAGGGAACACTGAAGCTTTCTTT.

The rearrangement links TRBV30 to TRBJ2-1; TRBD2 matches at 8 bases. The CDR3 runs 13 residues. Trimming at V came to 4 bases and at J to 10 bases, leaving 9 bases not matched to a gene. Germline lookup yields CDR1 GTSNPN and CDR2 SVGIG (reference sequence). CDR3 in DNA: TGTGCCTGGATCAACGGAGCGGGAGCCGAGCAGTTCTTC. Protein sequence: CAWINGAGAEQFF.

The chain combines TRBV14 with TRBJ2-5; 8 bases are shared with TRBD2. Germline CDR1 and CDR2: SGHDN and FVKESK. This CDR3 spans 16 amino acids. The V segment lost 2 bases and the J segment 3 bases; nucleotides outside the gene matches: 8. For the CDR3, the DNA is TGTGCCAGCAGCCAATTACCGGGGGGGCCTGAAGAGACCCAGTACTTC. Protein product: CASSQLPGGPEETQYF.

V gene TRBV18 combines with J gene TRBJ2-7; TRBD1 matches at 8 bases. The CDR3 has 15 amino acids. The germline V gene encodes CDR1 KGHSH and CDR2 LQKENI. With V trimmed by 3 bases and J by 7 bases, 11 bases remained unmatched. CDR3 loop: CASSPERTGLGEQYF. DNA for the CDR3: TGTGCCAGCTCACCGGAAAGGACAGGGCTGGGGGAGCAGTACTTC.

The chain combines TRBV7-2 with TRBJ2-7, with 8 bases identical to TRBD1. The CDR3 has 15 residues. V shed 5 bases, J shed 2 bases, and the junction held 8 bases outside the gene matches. CDR1 is SGHTA, CDR2 FQGNSA, per germline. The CDR3 nucleotides are TGTGCCAGCAGCCTCGGGCAGGGGGCTCCCTACGAGCAGTACTTC. Its protein product is CASSLGQGAPYEQYF.

This chain uses TRBV7-6 with TRBJ1-1, with D possibly TRBD1 on 6 matching bases. CDR1 SGHVS and CDR2 FNYEAQ come from the germline V gene. This CDR3 has 15 amino acids. V lost 5 bases and J 1 base, leaving 14 bases between the germline ends. For the CDR3, the DNA is TGTGCCAGCAGCCTCTGGACAGCCCCGAACACTGAAGCTTTCTTT. Residues: CASSLWTAPNTEAFF.

This clone was seen only once. The chain has TRBV6-5 and TRBJ1-6; perhaps TRBD1 as D (6 bases). From germline, CDR1 is MNHEY and CDR2 SVGAGI. The CDR3 consists of 15 residues. The V end lost 5 bases, the J end lost 0 bases, and 8 bases lay between the germline ends. CDR3 in amino acids: CASSPQGSYNSPLHF. In DNA form, the CDR3 reads TGTGCCAGCAGTCCACAGGGCTCCTATAATTCACCCCTCCACTTT.

The chain couples TRBV2 to TRBJ1-2; 7 bases align to TRBD1. The CDR3 sequence is 15 residues long. Losses at the gene ends were 6 bases for V and 0 bases for J; bases not matched to a gene: 7. CDR1 is SNHLY and CDR2 is FYNNEI in the germline V gene. The CDR3: CASRETGLANYGYTF. CDR3 coding DNA: TGTGCCAGCAGGGAGACAGGGCTAGCTAACTATGGCTACACCTTC.

J is TRBJ1-1 and V is TRBV19, with 11 bases that match TRBD1. J was trimmed by 6 bases and V by 6 bases; bases with no gene match: 6. The V gene's germline CDR1 is LNHDA and CDR2 SQIVND (reference sequence). The CDR3 loop spans 14 amino acids. The DNA for the CDR3 is TGTGCCAGTAGACCCGGACAGGGGGCGCCTGAAGCTTTCTTT. This translates into CASRPGQGAPEAFF.

This chain joins TRBV12-3 or TRBV12-4 and TRBJ1-1; D perhaps matches TRBD1 (6 bases). This CDR3 contains 13 residues. Trimming took off 7 bases at V and 1 base at J, with 10 bases between the two ends. In DNA, the CDR3 is TGTGCCAGCAAGACAGGTGGGAACACTGAAGCTTTCTTT. Encoded protein: CASKTGGNTEAFF.

The J gene is TRBJ2-3, the V gene TRBV10-1; 7 nucleotides align to TRBD2. Germline-derived CDR1 and CDR2 are WNHNN and SYGVQD (reference sequence). The CDR3 contains 15 residues. The junction had 5 bases not matched to a gene; V was cut back by 4 bases and J by 1 base. CDR3 bases: TGCGCCAGCAGTGTGGCGGGAGTAGGCACAGATACGCAGTATTTT. This encodes CASSVAGVGTDTQYF.

The chain combines TRBV7-9 with TRBJ2-3, with 12 bases lining up with TRBD2. V gave up 5 bases and J gave up 5 bases; unmatched junction bases: 8. Germline CDR1 SEHNR, CDR2 FQNEAQ (reference sequence). This CDR3 is built from 16 residues. The CDR3, as DNA: TGTGCCAGCAGCGAAACTAGCGGGGGGTTGGGAGATACGCAGTATTTT. Its translation is CASSETSGGLGDTQYF.

This chain uses TRBV11-2 with TRBJ2-3; a weak D match, TRBD1 (6 bases). The V gene's germline CDR1 is SGHAT and CDR2 FQNNGV. The ends were cut back, 7 bases at V and 4 bases at J, with 15 bases in the middle. The CDR3 extends over 14 amino acids. CDR3 residues: CASNQGFGADTQYF. The CDR3 DNA follows: TGTGCCAGCAACCAGGGGTTTGGGGCAGATACGCAGTATTTT.

V and J are TRBV3-1 (or the pseudogene TRBV3-2) and TRBJ1-1; D gene uncertain. The V gene's germline CDR1 is LGHDT and CDR2 YNNKEL (reference sequence). V was cut by 1 base and J by 6 bases, with 9 bases left in between. The CDR3 runs to 13 residues. For the CDR3, the DNA is TGTGCCAGCAGCCAAGTGAAAGAGTCTGAAGCTTTCTTT. This encodes CASSQVKESEAFF.

The CDR3 DNA reads TGTGCCAGCACCCCGGCGGCTAATGGTGAAGCTTTCTTT. Translated: CASTPAANGEAFF. V and J are TRBV12-3 or TRBV12-4 and TRBJ1-1; D not resolved. Trimming removed 7 bases from V and 7 bases from J, with 16 bases in between. This CDR3 contains 13 residues.